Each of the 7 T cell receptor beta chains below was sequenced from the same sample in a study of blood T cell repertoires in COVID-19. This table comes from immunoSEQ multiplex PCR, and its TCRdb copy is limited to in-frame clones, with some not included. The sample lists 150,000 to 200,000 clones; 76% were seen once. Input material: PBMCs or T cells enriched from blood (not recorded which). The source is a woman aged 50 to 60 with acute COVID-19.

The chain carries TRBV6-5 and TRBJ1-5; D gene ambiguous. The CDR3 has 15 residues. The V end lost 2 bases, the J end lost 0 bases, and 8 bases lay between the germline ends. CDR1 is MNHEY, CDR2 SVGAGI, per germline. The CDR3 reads CASSYDGYSNQPQHF. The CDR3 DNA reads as TGTGCCAGCAGTTACGACGGGTATAGCAATCAGCCCCAGCATTTT.

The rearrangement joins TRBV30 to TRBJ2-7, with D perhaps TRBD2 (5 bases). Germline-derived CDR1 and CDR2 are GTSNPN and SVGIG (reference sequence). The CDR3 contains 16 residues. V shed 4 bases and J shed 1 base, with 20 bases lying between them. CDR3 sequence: CAWTVRGCDPSYEQYV. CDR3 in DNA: TGTGCCTGGACGGTCCGGGGTTGTGACCCTTCCTACGAGCAGTACGTC.

CDR3 loop: CAIRDRPNTEAFF. CDR3 nucleotide sequence: TGTGCCATCAGGGACAGGCCAAACACTGAAGCTTTCTTT. The chain couples TRBV10-3 to TRBJ1-1; TRBD1 matches 7 bases. J gave up 2 bases and V 6 bases, and 3 bases lay outside the gene matches. CDR1 is ENHRY, CDR2 SYGVKD, per germline. The CDR3 consists of 13 residues.

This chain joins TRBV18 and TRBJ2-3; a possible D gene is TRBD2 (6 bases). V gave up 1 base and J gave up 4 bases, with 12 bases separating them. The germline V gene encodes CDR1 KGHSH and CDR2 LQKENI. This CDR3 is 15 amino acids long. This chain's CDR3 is CASSPRVSGPDTQYF. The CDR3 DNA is TGTGCCAGCTCACCACGGGTGAGCGGGCCAGATACGCAGTATTTT. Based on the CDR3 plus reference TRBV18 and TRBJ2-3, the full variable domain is NAGVMQNPRHLVRRRGQEARLRCSPMKGHSHVYWYRQLPEEGLKFMVYLQKENIIDESGMPKERFSAEFPKEGPSILRIQQVVRGDSAAYFCASSPRVSGPDTQYFGPGTRLTVL.

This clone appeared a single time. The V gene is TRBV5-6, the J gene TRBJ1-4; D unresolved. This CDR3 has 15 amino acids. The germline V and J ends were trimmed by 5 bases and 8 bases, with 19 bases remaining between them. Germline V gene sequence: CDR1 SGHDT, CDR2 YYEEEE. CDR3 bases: TGTGCCAGCAGTTTTTCTGATAGAGCCTCAGAAAAACTGTTTTTT. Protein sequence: CASSFSDRASEKLFF.

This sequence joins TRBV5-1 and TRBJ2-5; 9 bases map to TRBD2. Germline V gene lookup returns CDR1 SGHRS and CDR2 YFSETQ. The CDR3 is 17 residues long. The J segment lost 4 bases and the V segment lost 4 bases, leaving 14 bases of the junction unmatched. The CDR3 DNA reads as TGCGCCAGCAGCCCTCCCTCTAGCGGGGTCGATGGAGAGACCCAGTACTTC. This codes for CASSPPSSGVDGETQYF.

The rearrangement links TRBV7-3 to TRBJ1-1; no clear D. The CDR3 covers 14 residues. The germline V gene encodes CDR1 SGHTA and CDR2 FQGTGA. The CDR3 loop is CDHRPTEVNTEAFF. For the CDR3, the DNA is TGTGACCACCGTCCCACCGAGGTGAACACTGAAGCTTTCTTT.